One sample yielded the 9 T cell receptor beta chains listed below, sequenced in a study of blood T cell repertoires in COVID-19. Generated by immunoSEQ multiplex PCR, the TCRdb table keeps only in-frame clones and is missing some. The top ten clones hold 2.5% to 3.5% of a sample with some 310,000 clones, approximately 87% of them seen once. Sequenced material: peripheral blood. The receptors derive from a woman aged 25 to 39 with COVID-19, enrolled during active disease.

The rearrangement links TRBV28 to TRBJ2-3; 14 bases agree with TRBD2. CDR1 is MDHEN and CDR2 is SYDVKM in the germline V gene. Trimming at V came to 3 bases and at J to 0 bases, leaving 14 bases not matched to a gene. This CDR3 comprises 21 residues. CDR3 coding DNA: TGTGCCAGCAGTTTGGGATATCCGGGACTAGCGGGAGAAATTAGCACAGATACGCAGTATTTT. This gives the protein CASSLGYPGLAGEISTDTQYF. Using reference TRBV28 and TRBJ2-3 for the parts outside the CDR3, the full variable domain is DVKVTQSSRYLVKRTGEKVFLECVQDMDHENMFWYRQDPGLGLRLIYFSYDVKMKEKGDIPEGYSVSREKKERFSLILESASTNQTSMYLCASSLGYPGLAGEISTDTQYFGPGTRLTVL.

CDR3 coding DNA: TGCAGTGCTAGTGGACTCCTCTCCTACGAGCAGTACTTC. This gives the protein CSASGLLSYEQYF. The chain is built from TRBV20-1 and TRBJ2-7; possibly TRBD2 for D (5 bases). From germline, CDR1 is DFQATT and CDR2 SNEGSKA (reference sequence). The ends were cut back, 3 bases at V and 0 bases at J, with 9 bases in the middle. The CDR3 runs to 13 residues.

The chain employs TRBV5-1 and TRBJ1-3; no firm D call. The CDR3 has 14 residues. V gave up 2 bases and J gave up 1 base, with 7 bases separating them. The germline V gene has CDR1 SGHRS and CDR2 YFSETQ. The CDR3 coding sequence is TGCGCCAGCAGCTTCGGAGAATCTGGAAACACCATATATTTT. Translation: CASSFGESGNTIYF.

This sequence joins TRBV6-6 and TRBJ1-2; D uncertain. This CDR3 spans 14 amino acids. V lost 6 bases and J 4 bases, leaving 15 bases between the germline ends. CDR1 and CDR2 from the germline V gene are MNHNY and SVGAGI (reference sequence). CDR3 in amino acids: CASRDGLAPYGYTF. The CDR3 DNA follows: TGTGCCAGCAGGGACGGACTGGCCCCCTATGGCTACACCTTC.

The chain recombines TRBV19 with TRBJ2-7; the D gene is possibly TRBD1 (5 bases). Trimming cost V 3 bases and J 4 bases, with 16 bases left between them. This CDR3 has 15 amino acids. Germline CDR1 reads LNHDA; CDR2 reads SQIVND (reference sequence). CDR3 in amino acids: CASSISPGSAYEQYF. Written as DNA, the CDR3 is TGTGCCAGTAGTATTAGTCCAGGGTCTGCATACGAGCAGTACTTC. Full variable domain (outside the CDR3, taken from reference TRBV19 and TRBJ2-7): DGGITQSPKYLFRKEGQNVTLSCEQNLNHDAMYWYRQDPGQGLRLIYYSQIVNDFQKGDIAEGYSVSREKKESFPLTVTSAQKNPTAFYLCASSISPGSAYEQYFGPGTRLTVT.

The chain uses TRBV28 and TRBJ2-2, with 13 bases matching TRBD2. V lost 3 bases to trimming and J lost 6 bases; unmatched junction nucleotides: 1. The length of the CDR3 is 15 residues. Germline CDR1 MDHEN, CDR2 SYDVKM. The CDR3: CASSFGTSGAGELFF. DNA of the CDR3: TGTGCCAGCAGTTTTGGGACTAGCGGGGCCGGGGAGCTGTTTTTT.

The rearrangement joins TRBV30 to TRBJ1-3; D is undetermined. The CDR3 covers 14 residues. Germline V CDR1 and CDR2: GTSNPN, SVGIG (reference sequence). The V and J ends lost 4 bases and 5 bases respectively, with 15 bases between them. DNA of the CDR3: TGTGCCTGGATATCTTGGAGGGCTCGAAACACCATATATTTT. It specifies CAWISWRARNTIYF.

The V and J genes are TRBV7-2 and TRBJ2-1; 9 bases line up with TRBD2. Germline V gene lookup returns CDR1 SGHTA and CDR2 FQGNSA. V was clipped by 1 base and J by 10 bases; unmatched bases: 11. The CDR3 covers 16 residues. The chain's CDR3 is CASSLEGGLAGTEQFF. The DNA for the CDR3 is TGTGCCAGCAGCTTAGAGGGTGGTCTAGCGGGAACAGAGCAGTTCTTC.

The chain combines TRBV19 with TRBJ1-5; tentative D call: TRBD1 (5 bases). The V and J ends lost 11 bases and 5 bases respectively, with 22 bases between them. Germline V gene sequence: CDR1 LNHDA, CDR2 SQIVND (reference sequence). The CDR3 spans 15 residues. Here the CDR3 reads CACCPLPGSHQPQHF. The DNA of the CDR3 is TGTGCCTGCTGCCCCCTCCCAGGGTCTCATCAGCCCCAGCATTTT.